The rows below give T cell receptor beta chains drawn from one sample of a study of pediatric ulcerative colitis. Generated by immunoSEQ multiplex PCR, the TCRdb table keeps only in-frame clones and is missing some. There are some 37,000 clones in the sample; 73% occur only once, and 0.65% to 0.95% lies in the top ten. The sample comprised gut tissue. These receptor sequences come from a boy aged 5-17 years with moderate ulcerative colitis. The CDR3 runs from the conserved cysteine through the conserved F or W. A D gene is named only where the DNA matches it firmly. Only part of the rows carry a size: once, few, many, or a class if the clone is expanded.

D,V,J,size,DNA,CDR3
.,TRBV7-9,TRBJ1-2,few,TGTGCCAGCAGCTTAATCGGGGTTGGCTATGGCTACACCTTC,CASSLIGVGYGYTF
.,TRBV19,TRBJ1-5,few,TGTGCCAGTAGTATAGATCAAGTGGGGAATCAGCCCCAGCATTTT,CASSIDQVGNQPQHF
.,TRBV5-1,TRBJ2-6,.,TGCGCCAGCAGCTTCGTACCAGCGGAGGTGGCCAACGTCCTGACTTTC,CASSFVPAEVANVLTF
.,TRBV10-2,TRBJ2-3,.,TGCGCCAGCAGTGAGTCTGGGATTGCGAACACAGATACGCAGTATTTT,CASSESGIANTDTQYF
.,TRBV4-1,TRBJ2-7,.,TGCGCCAGCAGCCAAGATATCGCGGTTCGGGGGCAGTACTTC,CASSQDIAVRGQYF
TRBD1,TRBV2,TRBJ1-1,.,TGTGCCAGCAGTGCACCCGGGACAGATCACACTGAAGCTTTCTTT,CASSAPGTDHTEAFF
.,TRBV28,TRBJ1-3,.,TGTGCCAGCAGTTTATTATATCGAGGAAACACCATATATTTT,CASSLLYRGNTIYF
TRBD1,TRBV7-9,TRBJ1-2,.,TGTGCCAGCAGCTTATCAGGGGGTGTGTTTGGCTACACCTTC,CASSLSGGVFGYTF
TRBD1,TRBV5-1,TRBJ2-7,.,TGCGCCAGCTTAGGACAGGGCCCCTACGAGCAGTACTTC,CASLGQGPYEQYF
.,TRBV18,TRBJ2-3,few,TGTGCCAGCTCACCATTCGGGGGGCATACAGATACGCAGTATTTT,CASSPFGGHTDTQYF
TRBD1,TRBV28,TRBJ1-2,.,TGTGCCAGCGGGAGACAGGGTCGTCGCTACACCTTC,CASGRQGRRYTF
.,TRBV5-1,TRBJ2-5,.,TGCGCCAGCAGCTTTGGGCAGTTGGAAGAGACCCAGTACTTC,CASSFGQLEETQYF
.,TRBV21-1,TRBJ2-1,once,TGTGCCAGCAGCAAAATCACTCGAGGCGGGAGGGCCATCAGCAATGAGCAGTTCTTC,CASSKITRGGRAISNEQFF
.,TRBV7-6,TRBJ2-7,.,TGTGCCAGCAGCTTCCCAGTTCACTCCTACGAGCAGTACTTC,CASSFPVHSYEQYF
.,TRBV11-3,TRBJ2-2,.,TGTGCCAGCAGCCCGGGTCAGGGTCTCGGCACCGGGGAGCTGTTTTTT,CASSPGQGLGTGELFF
.,TRBV7-9,TRBJ2-7,.,TGTGCCAGCAGCTTATCCGGGGTTCGGGACGAGCAGTACTTC,CASSLSGVRDEQYF
TRBD2,TRBV5-1,TRBJ2-5,.,TGCGCCAGCAGCTTGGTGACTAGCGCGAGCCAAGAGACCCAGTACTTC,CASSLVTSASQETQYF
.,TRBV9,TRBJ2-5,few,TGTGCCAGCAGCGTAGGCCAGTACCAAGAGACCCAGTACTTC,CASSVGQYQETQYF
TRBD1,TRBV27,TRBJ2-3,.,TGTGCCAGCAGTTCCGGACAGGGACTGGATACGCAGTATTTT,CASSSGQGLDTQYF
TRBD1,TRBV29-1,TRBJ1-2,.,TGCAGCGTTGGACAGGGGGCGCAGAGCGATGGCTACACCTTC,CSVGQGAQSDGYTF
.,TRBV19,TRBJ1-1,few,TGTGCCAGTAGTCACCGCCCGTCACAGGGACTGGACACTGAAGCTTTCTTT,CASSHRPSQGLDTEAFF
.,TRBV5-1,TRBJ2-1,once,TGCGCCAGCAGCTTGGTTACGTCCCCCACCAATGAGCAGTTCTTC,CASSLVTSPTNEQFF
.,TRBV7-9,TRBJ2-1,once,TGTGCCAGCAGCCGAATTAAAAACAGGGCGGGAGAGGACAATGAGCAGTTCTTC,CASSRIKNRAGEDNEQFF
TRBD2,TRBV7-2,TRBJ2-3,.,TGTGCCAGCACGTTAGCGGGGCTCACAGATACGCAGTATTTT,CASTLAGLTDTQYF
.,TRBV4-1,TRBJ2-7,once,TGCGCCAGCAGCCAAGATCCGGGACTGGTCTACCTCAGGGGGGACTACGAGCAGTACTTC,CASSQDPGLVYLRGDYEQYF
.,TRBV4-2,TRBJ1-3,.,TGTGCCAGCAGCCAAGATAACGGGAACACCATATATTTT,CASSQDNGNTIYF
TRBD2,TRBV7-6,TRBJ2-1,.,TGTGCCAGCAGCCCCGGGTGGATAGCGGGGGGCAATGAGCAGTTCTTC,CASSPGWIAGGNEQFF
.,TRBV30,TRBJ2-2,.,TGTGCCTGGAACAGGGAGAGCGGGGAGCTGTTTTTT,CAWNRESGELFF
TRBD1,TRBV5-5,TRBJ1-5,.,TGTGCCAGCAGTCAAGACCTAGGGGGCGGCCAGCCCCAGCATTTT,CASSQDLGGGQPQHF
TRBD2,TRBV5-1,TRBJ2-1,.,TGCGCCAGCAGCCGGGCTGCTAGCGGGTCCGAGCAGTTCTTC,CASSRAASGSEQFF
.,TRBV27,TRBJ2-7,.,TGTGCCAGCAGATCAGGGGGGTCCGCCTACGAGCAGTACTTC,CASRSGGSAYEQYF
.,TRBV5-1,TRBJ1-6,few,TGCGCCAGCGCAGAGAGGAGGAATTCACCCCTCCACTTT,CASAERRNSPLHF
.,TRBV6-5,TRBJ2-1,.,TGTGCCAGCACCCCCCCTGGCGAGGATGAGCAGTTCTTC,CASTPPGEDEQFF
.,TRBV7-8,TRBJ2-1,medium-sized,TGTGCCAGCAGCGCCGGACGGTGGGGGGTTTCCTACAATGAGCAGTTCTTC,CASSAGRWGVSYNEQFF
.,TRBV30,TRBJ2-1,.,TGTGCCTGGAGTGAGTCCCGGTTGGTGGATAATGAGCAGTTCTTC,CAWSESRLVDNEQFF
.,TRBV29-1,TRBJ2-7,.,TGCAGCGTTGAAGTTTTAGGCTACGAGCAGTACTTC,CSVEVLGYEQYF
.,TRBV11-2,TRBJ2-7,.,TGTGCCAGCAGCTTAGGGGGACAAATCCTCGCCTACGAGCAGTACTTC,CASSLGGQILAYEQYF
TRBD1,TRBV7-6,TRBJ1-1,.,TGTGCCAGCAGCTTGACAGGGGGAGACACTGAAGCTTTCTTT,CASSLTGGDTEAFF
.,TRBV7-6,TRBJ2-7,.,TGTGCCAGCAGCTTGGGTACGTCTACCTACGAGCAGTACTTC,CASSLGTSTYEQYF
TRBD1,TRBV18,TRBJ1-2,.,TGTGCCAGCTCACCGACAGGGGTAGATGGCTACACCTTC,CASSPTGVDGYTF
TRBD1,TRBV29-1,TRBJ1-5,.,TGCAGCGCCAGACAGGGGGCGAACGATCAGCCCCAGCATTTT,CSARQGANDQPQHF
TRBD1,TRBV6-1,TRBJ1-2,.,TGTGCCAGCAGACCATACAGGGGCGCTAACTATGGCTACACCTTC,CASRPYRGANYGYTF
.,TRBV10-3,TRBJ2-3,.,TGTGCCATCAGTGTACGGGATACGCAGTATTTT,CAISVRDTQYF
.,TRBV6-5,TRBJ1-3,.,TGTGCCAGCAGTTACTCCACCGGCTCTGGAAACACCATATATTTT,CASSYSTGSGNTIYF
TRBD1,TRBV15,TRBJ1-5,.,TGTGCCACCAGCAGTCGGCAGGGGGATTCGGGGCAGCCCCAGCATTTT,CATSSRQGDSGQPQHF
.,TRBV7-2,TRBJ1-2,.,TGTGCCAGCAGACCTGACAGACCCTATGGCTACACCTTC,CASRPDRPYGYTF